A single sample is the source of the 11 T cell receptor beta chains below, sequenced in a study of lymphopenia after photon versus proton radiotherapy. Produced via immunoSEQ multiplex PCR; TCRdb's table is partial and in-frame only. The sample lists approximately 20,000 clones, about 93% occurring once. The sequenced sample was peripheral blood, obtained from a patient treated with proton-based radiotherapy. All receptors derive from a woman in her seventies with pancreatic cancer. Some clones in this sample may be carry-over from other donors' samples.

The CDR3 sequence is CASSVGLARVETQYF. CDR3 nucleotides: TGTGCCAGCAGCGTAGGACTAGCGAGAGTAGAGACCCAGTACTTC. The chain employs TRBV9 and TRBJ2-5; 8 bases fit TRBD2. With 0 bases clipped from V and 4 bases from J, the junction kept 5 bases outside the gene matches. Germline V lookup: CDR1 SGDLS, CDR2 YYNGEE. The CDR3 spans 15 residues. Drawing the rest from reference TRBV9 and TRBJ2-5, the complete variable domain is DSGVTQTPKHLITATGQRVTLRCSPRSGDLSVYWYQQSLDQGLQFLIQYYNGEERAKGNILERFSAQQFPDLHSELNLSSLELGDSALYFCASSVGLARVETQYFGPGTRLLVL.

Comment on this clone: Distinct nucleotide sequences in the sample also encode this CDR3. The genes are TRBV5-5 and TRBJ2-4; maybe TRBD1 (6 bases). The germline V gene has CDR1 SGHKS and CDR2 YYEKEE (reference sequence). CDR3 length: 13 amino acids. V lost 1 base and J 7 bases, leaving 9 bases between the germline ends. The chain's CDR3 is CASSLTGWNIQYF. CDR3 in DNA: TGTGCCAGCAGCTTGACAGGGTGGAACATTCAGTACTTC.

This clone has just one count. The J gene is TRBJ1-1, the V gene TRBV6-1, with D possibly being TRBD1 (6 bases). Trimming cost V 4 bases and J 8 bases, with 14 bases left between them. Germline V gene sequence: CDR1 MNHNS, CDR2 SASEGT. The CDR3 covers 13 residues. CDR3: CASSVRDTREAFF. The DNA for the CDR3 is TGTGCCAGCAGTGTGAGGGACACAAGAGAAGCTTTCTTT.

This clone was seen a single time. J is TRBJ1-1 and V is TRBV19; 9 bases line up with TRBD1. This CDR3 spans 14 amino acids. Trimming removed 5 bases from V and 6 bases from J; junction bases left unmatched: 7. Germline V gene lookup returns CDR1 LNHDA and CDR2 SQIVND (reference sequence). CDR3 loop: CASSARDRASEAFF. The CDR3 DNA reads TGTGCCAGTAGTGCCCGGGACAGGGCCTCTGAAGCTTTCTTT.

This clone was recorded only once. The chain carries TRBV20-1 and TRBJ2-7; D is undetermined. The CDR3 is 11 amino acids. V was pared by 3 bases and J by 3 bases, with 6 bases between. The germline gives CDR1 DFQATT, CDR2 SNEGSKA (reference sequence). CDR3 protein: CSASDHYEQYF. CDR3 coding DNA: TGCAGTGCTAGCGATCACTACGAGCAGTACTTC.

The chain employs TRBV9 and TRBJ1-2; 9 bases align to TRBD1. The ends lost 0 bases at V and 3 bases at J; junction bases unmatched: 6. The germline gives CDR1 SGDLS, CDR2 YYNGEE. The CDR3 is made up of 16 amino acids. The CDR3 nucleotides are TGTGCCAGCAGCGTAGTCCCTACAGGGGGCGACTATGGCTACACCTTC. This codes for CASSVVPTGGDYGYTF.

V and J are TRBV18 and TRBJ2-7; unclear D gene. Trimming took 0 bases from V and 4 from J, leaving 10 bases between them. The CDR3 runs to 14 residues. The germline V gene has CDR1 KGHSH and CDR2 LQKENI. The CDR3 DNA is TGTGCCAGCTCACCACCGGCTAGTAGATACGAGCAGTACTTC. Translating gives CASSPPASRYEQYF.

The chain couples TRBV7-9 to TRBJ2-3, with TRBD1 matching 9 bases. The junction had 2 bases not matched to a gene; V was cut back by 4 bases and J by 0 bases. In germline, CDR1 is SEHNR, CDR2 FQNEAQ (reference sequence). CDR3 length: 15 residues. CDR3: CASSSGQGSTDTQYF. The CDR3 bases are TGTGCCAGCAGCTCGGGACAGGGTAGCACAGATACGCAGTATTTT.

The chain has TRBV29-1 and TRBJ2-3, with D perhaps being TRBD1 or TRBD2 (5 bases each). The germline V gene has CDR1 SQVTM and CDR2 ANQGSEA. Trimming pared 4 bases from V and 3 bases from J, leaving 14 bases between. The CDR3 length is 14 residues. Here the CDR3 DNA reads TGCAGCGTTGCCGGGACGCCGCGGACAGATACGCAGTATTTT. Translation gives CSVAGTPRTDTQYF.

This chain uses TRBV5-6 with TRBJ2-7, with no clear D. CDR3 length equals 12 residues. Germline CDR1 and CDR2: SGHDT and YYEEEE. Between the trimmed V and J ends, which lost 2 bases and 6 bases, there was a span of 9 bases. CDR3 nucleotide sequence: TGTGCCAGCAGCTTAAACGGTGGCGAGCAGTACTTC. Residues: CASSLNGGEQYF.

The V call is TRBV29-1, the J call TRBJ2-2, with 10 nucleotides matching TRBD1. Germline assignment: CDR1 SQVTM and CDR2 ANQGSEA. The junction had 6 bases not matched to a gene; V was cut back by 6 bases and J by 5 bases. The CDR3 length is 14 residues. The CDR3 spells CSVRQGARTGELFF. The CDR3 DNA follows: TGCAGCGTACGACAGGGGGCGAGGACCGGGGAGCTGTTTTTT.